A selection of T cell receptor beta chains follows, all from one sample in a study of blood T cells in healthy people across ages. TCRdb passed the 5' RACE reads through MiXCR, listing each CDR3 protein once. This sample carries about 830,000 distinct CDR3 sequences, roughly 60% of them seen once, and the ten largest clones take over 20%. Source material: blood. The receptors derive from a man between 25 and 39 years old in good health. CDR3s include the opening cysteine and the closing phenylalanine or tryptophan. D genes are given only for firm matches. The size entry is marked missing in some rows and otherwise reads once, few, many or a size class.

TRBV7-2	TRBD1	TRBJ2-7	-	TGTGCCAGCAGCCCGACAGGGGACCACGAGCAGTACTTC	CASSPTGDHEQYF
TRBV2	-	TRBJ2-5	-	TGTGCCAGCAGTGAACTCCTAGCGGAGACCCAGTACTTC	CASSELLAETQYF
TRBV7-9	TRBD1	TRBJ2-7	-	TGTGCCAGCAGCTTAGATCCGCGGACAGGGGGACGCGAGCAGTACTTC	CASSLDPRTGGREQYF
TRBV7-9	-	TRBJ1-2	-	TGTGCCAGCAACCTTTGGGCGGGGAACTATGGCTACACCTTC	CASNLWAGNYGYTF
TRBV4-2	-	TRBJ1-2	few	TGTGCCAGCAGCCGAGACAAGAACTATGGCTACACCTTC	CASSRDKNYGYTF
TRBV7-2	TRBD2	TRBJ2-5	few	TGTGCCAGCAGCTTAGGAGTTAGCGGGGGCCTACAAGAGACCCAGTACTTC	CASSLGVSGGLQETQYF
TRBV24-1	TRBD2	TRBJ2-1	-	TGTGCCACCCCCGGGAGGGGCGGTAATGAGCAGTTCTTC	CATPGRGGNEQFF
TRBV27	-	TRBJ1-2	-	TGTGCCAGCAGTTATAAGGGCTATGGCTACACCTTC	CASSYKGYGYTF
TRBV29-1	TRBD2	TRBJ2-3	-	TGCAGCGTTGGAGGAGTTGGCGGGGGGGCCGATACGCAGTATTTT	CSVGGVGGGADTQYF
TRBV20-1	-	TRBJ2-3	-	TGCAGTGCTAGCAATCTGGGTACGCAGTATTTT	CSASNLGTQYF
TRBV20-1	TRBD1	TRBJ1-2	-	TGCAGTGCTAGCCAGGGGGAGGGCTATGGCTACACCTTC	CSASQGEGYGYTF
TRBV12-3/TRBV12-4	TRBD2	TRBJ2-7	-	TGTGCCAGCAGTTCGACTAGCGGGAAGGCCGACGAGCAGTACTTC	CASSSTSGKADEQYF
TRBV20-1	-	TRBJ2-1	once	TGCAGTGCTGCCAGAAGTGTTATGGGCAATGAGCAGTTCTTC	CSAARSVMGNEQFF
TRBV2	-	TRBJ1-2	few	TGTGCCAGCAGTGCTGGGCAGGCGCGATATGGCTACACCTTC	CASSAGQARYGYTF
TRBV6-5	-	TRBJ2-1	-	TGTGCCAGCAGTTCGAATGGGGAGCAGTTCTTC	CASSSNGEQFF
TRBV4-2	-	TRBJ2-5	-	TGTGCCAGCAGCCAAGGGGGGGCCCCCCAAGAGACCCAGTACTTC	CASSQGGAPQETQYF
TRBV20-1	-	TRBJ2-2	-	TGCAGTGCAACCGGGACGACGCATACCGGGGAGCTGTTTTTT	CSATGTTHTGELFF
TRBV9	TRBD1	TRBJ2-5	-	TGTGCCAGCAGCTCCTCCAGGGGGTATAATGAGCAGTACTTC	CASSSSRGYNEQYF
TRBV6-6	-	TRBJ2-7	once	TGTGCCAGCAGTTACTCGGGGGTGATAGGCGAGCAGTACTTC	CASSYSGVIGEQYF
TRBV4-3	-	TRBJ2-1	-	TGCGCCAGCAGCCAAGATTTGATAGGGGATTACAATGAGCAGTTCTTC	CASSQDLIGDYNEQFF
TRBV7-2	TRBD2	TRBJ2-3	-	TGTGCCAGCAGCTTGCGGGAGGCCACAGATACGCAGTATTTT	CASSLREATDTQYF
TRBV20-1	-	TRBJ1-5	-	TGCAGTGCTATTGGGGTTATAGACAGTAATCAGCCCCAGCATTTT	CSAIGVIDSNQPQHF
TRBV12-3/TRBV12-4	-	TRBJ2-3	-	TGTGCCAGCAGTTTGGACCCAGCGAGGGATACGCAGTATTTT	CASSLDPARDTQYF
TRBV20-1	TRBD2	TRBJ2-1	-	TGCAGTGCCCCGGGAGGCGGGAGAGACAATGAGCAGTTCTTC	CSAPGGGRDNEQFF
TRBV3-1	-	TRBJ1-5	few	TGTGCCAGCAGCGGCGGCAGGACTTCCAATCAGCCCCAGCATTTT	CASSGGRTSNQPQHF
TRBV10-3	-	TRBJ2-3	-	TGTGCCATCAGCGGGCGGGAACGTCGCACAGATACGCAGTATTTT	CAISGRERRTDTQYF
TRBV5-4	-	TRBJ2-7	once	TGTGCCAGCAGCTTGGTATCTTTGGGAACCGTGGGAACCCAGTACTTC	CASSLVSLGTVGTQYF
TRBV20-1	-	TRBJ2-7	-	TGCAGTGCGACCCGGGACTTGAACTACGAGCAGTACTTC	CSATRDLNYEQYF
TRBV5-1	-	TRBJ2-7	-	TGCGCCAGCAGCTTGGCCCCGTCCTCCAAGGGCTCCTACGAGCAGTACTTC	CASSLAPSSKGSYEQYF
TRBV6-5	TRBD2	TRBJ2-1	once	TGTGCCAGCAACCGAGGAGGTGGCGGGAGCTACGAGCAGTTCTTC	CASNRGGGGSYEQFF
TRBV10-3	TRBD1	TRBJ2-3	few	TGTGCCGTAAGGACAGGGGGAGATACGCAGTATTTT	CAVRTGGDTQYF
TRBV9	TRBD1	TRBJ2-1	-	TGTGCCAGCAGCGGAACGGGACAGAGCTCCTACAATGAGCAGTTCTTC	CASSGTGQSSYNEQFF
TRBV27	-	TRBJ1-1	-	TGTGCCAGCATTGGGCCGGGGAACACTGAAGCTTTCTTT	CASIGPGNTEAFF
TRBV6-5	TRBD1	TRBJ2-1	-	TGTGCCAGCAGGGACCGGGACAGGGCCCAGTTCTTC	CASRDRDRAQFF
TRBV24-1	-	TRBJ2-7	few	TGTGCCACCAGTGGTGAGGACGCCTACGAGCAGTACTTC	CATSGEDAYEQYF
TRBV25-1	-	TRBJ2-7	few	TGTGCCAGCAGTGAATTCGGGGGGCTCCACTACGAGCAGTACTTC	CASSEFGGLHYEQYF
TRBV6-2/TRBV6-3	TRBD2	TRBJ2-1	-	TGTGCCAGCAGCTACACCGGGACAGGACTAGCGGGAATGTTCGTTGAGCAGTTCTTC	CASSYTGTGLAGMFVEQFF
TRBV6-1	-	TRBJ2-7	few	TGTGCCAGCAGTGAAGCCGTACTCCCCTACGAGCAGTACTTC	CASSEAVLPYEQYF
TRBV2	-	TRBJ2-1	-	TGTGCCAGCAGTGAATGGCAGGCCAGCTCCTACAATGAGCAGTTCTTC	CASSEWQASSYNEQFF
TRBV29-1	-	TRBJ2-3	-	TGCAGCGTCTACTCTCTGGAAGTGCGATCCAAGGCAGATACGCAGTATTTT	CSVYSLEVRSKADTQYF
TRBV20-1	-	TRBJ1-2	many	TGCAGTGCTAGAGACTACCTAGGTCGGGGTCGGGACTATGGCTACACCTTC	CSARDYLGRGRDYGYTF
TRBV7-9	-	TRBJ2-1	-	TGTGCCAGCAGCTTAAATTCCTACGGAGGTAGCTCCTACAATGAGCAGTTCTTC	CASSLNSYGGSSYNEQFF
TRBV12-3/TRBV12-4	-	TRBJ1-2	once	TGTGCCAGCAGCCCGAATGCCGCTAACTATGGCTACACCTTC	CASSPNAANYGYTF
TRBV29-1	-	TRBJ2-7	-	TGCAGCGTTCAGGGACTCCCGGGAAGCTCCTACGAGCAGTACTTC	CSVQGLPGSSYEQYF
TRBV6-5	TRBD2	TRBJ2-5	-	TGTGCCAGCAGTTACTCCTCCCTAGCGGGAGGGCCGGAGACCCAGTACTTC	CASSYSSLAGGPETQYF
TRBV29-1	TRBD2	TRBJ2-1	-	TGCAGCGCGGGGGGACTAGCGGGATACAATGAGCAGTTCTTC	CSAGGLAGYNEQFF
TRBV7-2	TRBD1	TRBJ2-1	-	TGTGCCGGCAGTCGTAGGGACAGGTACCTTCCGTCCTACAATGAGCAGTTCTTC	CAGSRRDRYLPSYNEQFF